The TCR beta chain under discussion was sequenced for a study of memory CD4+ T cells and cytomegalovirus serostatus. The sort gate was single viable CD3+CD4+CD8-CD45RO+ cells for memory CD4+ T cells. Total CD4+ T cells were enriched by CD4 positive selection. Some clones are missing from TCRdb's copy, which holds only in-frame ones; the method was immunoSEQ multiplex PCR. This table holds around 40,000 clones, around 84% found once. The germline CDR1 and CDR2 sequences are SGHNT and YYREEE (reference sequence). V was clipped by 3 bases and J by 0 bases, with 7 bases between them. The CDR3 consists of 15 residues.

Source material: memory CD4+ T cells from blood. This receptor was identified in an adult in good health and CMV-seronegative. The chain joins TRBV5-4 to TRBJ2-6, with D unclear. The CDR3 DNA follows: TGTGCCAGCAGCTCTGGACCCTCTGGGGCCAACGTCCTGACTTTC. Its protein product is CASSSGPSGANVLTF.